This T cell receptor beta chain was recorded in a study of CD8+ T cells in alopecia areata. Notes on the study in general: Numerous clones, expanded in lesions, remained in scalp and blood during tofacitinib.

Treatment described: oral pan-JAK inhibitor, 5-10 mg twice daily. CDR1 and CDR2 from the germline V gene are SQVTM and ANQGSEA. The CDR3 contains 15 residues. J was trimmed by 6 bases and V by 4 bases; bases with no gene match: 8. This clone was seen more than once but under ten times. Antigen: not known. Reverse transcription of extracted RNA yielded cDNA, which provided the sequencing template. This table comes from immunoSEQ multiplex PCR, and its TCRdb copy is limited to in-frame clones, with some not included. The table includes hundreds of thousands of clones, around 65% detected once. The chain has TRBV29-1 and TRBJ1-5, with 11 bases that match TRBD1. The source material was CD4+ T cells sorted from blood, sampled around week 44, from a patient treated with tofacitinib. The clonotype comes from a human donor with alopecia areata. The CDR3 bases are TGCAGCGTTGCCCAAGGGACAGGGGGTTCTCAGCCCCAGCATTTT. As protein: CSVAQGTGGSQPQHF.